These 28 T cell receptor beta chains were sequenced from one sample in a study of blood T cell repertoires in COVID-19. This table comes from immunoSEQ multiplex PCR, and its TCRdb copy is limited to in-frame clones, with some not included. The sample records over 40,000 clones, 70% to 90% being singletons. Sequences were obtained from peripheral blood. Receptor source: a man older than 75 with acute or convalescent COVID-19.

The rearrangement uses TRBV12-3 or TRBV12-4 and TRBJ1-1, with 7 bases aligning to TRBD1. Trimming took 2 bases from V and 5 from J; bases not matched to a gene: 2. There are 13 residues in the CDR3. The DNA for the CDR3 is TGTGCCAGCAGTTTAACAGGGGTAACTGAAGCTTTCTTT. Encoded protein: CASSLTGVTEAFF.

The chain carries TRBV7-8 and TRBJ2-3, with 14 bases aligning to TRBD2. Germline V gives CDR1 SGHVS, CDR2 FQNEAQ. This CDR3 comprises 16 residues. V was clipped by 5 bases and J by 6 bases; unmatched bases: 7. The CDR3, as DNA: TGTGCCAGCAGCCCCCCGGGACTAGCGGGGGCCGATACGCAGTATTTT. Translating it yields CASSPPGLAGADTQYF. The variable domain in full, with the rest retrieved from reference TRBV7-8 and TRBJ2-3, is GAGVSQSPRYKVAKRGQDVALRCDPISGHVSLFWYQQALGQGPEFLTYFQNEAQLDKSGLPSDRFFAERPEGSVSTLKIQRTQQEDSAVYLCASSPPGLAGADTQYFGPGTRLTVL.

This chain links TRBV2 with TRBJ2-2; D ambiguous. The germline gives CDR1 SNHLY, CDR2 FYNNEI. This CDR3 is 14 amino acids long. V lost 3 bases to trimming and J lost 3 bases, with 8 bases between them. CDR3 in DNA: TGTGCCAGCAGTGAGGGCCGCTACACCGGGGAGCTGTTTTTT. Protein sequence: CASSEGRYTGELFF.

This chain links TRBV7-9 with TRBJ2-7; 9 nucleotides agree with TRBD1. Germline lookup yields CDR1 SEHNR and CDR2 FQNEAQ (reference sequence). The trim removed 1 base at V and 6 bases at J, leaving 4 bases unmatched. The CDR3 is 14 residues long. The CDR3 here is CASSLGTGVREQYF. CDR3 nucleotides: TGTGCCAGCAGCTTAGGGACAGGGGTTCGCGAGCAGTACTTC.

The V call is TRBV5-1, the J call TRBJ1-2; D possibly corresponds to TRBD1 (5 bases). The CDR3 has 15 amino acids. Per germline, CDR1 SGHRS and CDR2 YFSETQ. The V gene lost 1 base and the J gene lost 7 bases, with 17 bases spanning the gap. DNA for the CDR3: TGCGCCAGCAGCTTGACGGACACTTCACGGCTTGGCTACACCTTC. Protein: CASSLTDTSRLGYTF. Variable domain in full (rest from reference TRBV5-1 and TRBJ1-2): KAGVTQTPRYLIKTRGQQVTLSCSPISGHRSVSWYQQTPGQGLQFLFEYFSETQRNKGNFPGRFSGRQFSNSRSEMNVSTLELGDSALYLCASSLTDTSRLGYTFGSGTRLTVV.

This CDR3 reads CASSRRDRAYEQYF. CDR3 DNA sequence: TGTGCCAGCAGCCGCCGGGACAGAGCCTACGAGCAGTACTTC. The V and J genes are TRBV14 and TRBJ2-7, with 7 bases fitting TRBD1. With V trimmed by 4 bases and J by 2 bases, 5 bases remained unmatched. CDR3 size: 14 residues. From germline, CDR1 is SGHDN and CDR2 FVKESK.

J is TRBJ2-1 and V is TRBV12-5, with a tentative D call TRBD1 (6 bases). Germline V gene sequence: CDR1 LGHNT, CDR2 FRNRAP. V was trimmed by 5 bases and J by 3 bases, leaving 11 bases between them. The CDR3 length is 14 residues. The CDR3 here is CASGLWDIYNEQFF. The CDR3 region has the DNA TGTGCTAGTGGTCTCTGGGACATCTACAATGAGCAGTTCTTC.

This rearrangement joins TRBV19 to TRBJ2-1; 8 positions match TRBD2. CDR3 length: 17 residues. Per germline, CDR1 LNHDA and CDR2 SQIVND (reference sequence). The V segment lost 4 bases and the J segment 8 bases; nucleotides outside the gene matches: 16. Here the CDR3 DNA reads TGTGCCAGTAGTAAAGGTGCCGGGACTAGACGTGCCCATGAGCAGTTCTTC. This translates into CASSKGAGTRRAHEQFF.

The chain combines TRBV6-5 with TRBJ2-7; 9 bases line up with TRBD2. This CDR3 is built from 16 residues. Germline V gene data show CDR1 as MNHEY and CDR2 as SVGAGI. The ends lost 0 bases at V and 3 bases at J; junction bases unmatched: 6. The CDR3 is CASSYSLAGRNYEQYF. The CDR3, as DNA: TGTGCCAGCAGTTACTCGCTAGCGGGGCGCAACTACGAGCAGTACTTC.

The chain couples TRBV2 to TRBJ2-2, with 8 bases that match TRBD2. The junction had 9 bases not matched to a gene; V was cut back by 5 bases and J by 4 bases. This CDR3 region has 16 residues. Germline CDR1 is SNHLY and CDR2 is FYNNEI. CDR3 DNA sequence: TGTGCCAGCAGTCGTCCCAGCGGGGGATTCACCGGGGAGCTGTTTTTT. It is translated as CASSRPSGGFTGELFF.

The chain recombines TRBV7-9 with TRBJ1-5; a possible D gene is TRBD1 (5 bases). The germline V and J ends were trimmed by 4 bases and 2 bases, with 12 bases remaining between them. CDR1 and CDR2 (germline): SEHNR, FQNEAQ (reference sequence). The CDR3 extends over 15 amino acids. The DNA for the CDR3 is TGTGCCAGCAGCTCCAGCTTAGGGGGCAATCAGCCCCAGCATTTT. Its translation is CASSSSLGGNQPQHF.

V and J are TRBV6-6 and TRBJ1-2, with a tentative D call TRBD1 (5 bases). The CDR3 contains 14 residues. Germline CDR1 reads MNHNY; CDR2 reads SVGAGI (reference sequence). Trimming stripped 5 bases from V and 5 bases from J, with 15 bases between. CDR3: CASSIQGGEYGYTF. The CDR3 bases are TGTGCCAGCAGTATTCAGGGAGGAGAGTATGGCTACACCTTC.

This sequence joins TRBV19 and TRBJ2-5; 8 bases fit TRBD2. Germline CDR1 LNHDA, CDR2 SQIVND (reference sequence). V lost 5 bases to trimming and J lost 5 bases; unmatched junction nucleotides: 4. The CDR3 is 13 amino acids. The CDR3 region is CASSSPSGETQYF. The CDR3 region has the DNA TGTGCCAGTAGTTCTCCTAGCGGGGAGACCCAGTACTTC.

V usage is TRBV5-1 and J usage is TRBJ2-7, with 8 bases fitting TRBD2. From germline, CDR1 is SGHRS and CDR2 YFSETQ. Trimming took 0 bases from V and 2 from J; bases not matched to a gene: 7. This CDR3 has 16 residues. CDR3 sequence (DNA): TGCGCCAGCAGCTTGGATTCCGGGGGGGTCACCTACGAGCAGTACTTC. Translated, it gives CASSLDSGGVTYEQYF.

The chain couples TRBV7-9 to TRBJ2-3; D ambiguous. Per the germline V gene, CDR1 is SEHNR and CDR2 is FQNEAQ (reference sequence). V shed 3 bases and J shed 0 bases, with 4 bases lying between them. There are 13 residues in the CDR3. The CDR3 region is CASSLGSTDTQYF. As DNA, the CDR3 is TGTGCCAGCAGCTTGGGCAGCACAGATACGCAGTATTTT.

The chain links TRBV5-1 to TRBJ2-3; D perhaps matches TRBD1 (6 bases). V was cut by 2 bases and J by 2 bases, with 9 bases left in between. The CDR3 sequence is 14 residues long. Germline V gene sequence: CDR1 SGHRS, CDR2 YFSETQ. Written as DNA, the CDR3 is TGCGCCAGCAGCTTTCGACAGGCCACAGATACGCAGTATTTT. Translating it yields CASSFRQATDTQYF.

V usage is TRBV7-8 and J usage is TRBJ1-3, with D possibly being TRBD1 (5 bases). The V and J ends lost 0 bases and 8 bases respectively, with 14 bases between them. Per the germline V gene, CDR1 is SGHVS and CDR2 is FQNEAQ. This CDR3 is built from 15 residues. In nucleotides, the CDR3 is TGTGCCAGCAGCTTAGCGGCAGGGATATTCTACACCATATATTTT. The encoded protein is CASSLAAGIFYTIYF.

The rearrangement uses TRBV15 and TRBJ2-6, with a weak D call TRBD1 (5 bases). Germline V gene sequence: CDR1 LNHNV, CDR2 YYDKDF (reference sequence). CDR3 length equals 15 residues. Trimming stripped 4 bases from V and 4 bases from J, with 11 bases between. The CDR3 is CATSTRVDGANVLTF. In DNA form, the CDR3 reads TGTGCCACCAGCACCAGGGTGGACGGGGCCAACGTCCTGACTTTC.

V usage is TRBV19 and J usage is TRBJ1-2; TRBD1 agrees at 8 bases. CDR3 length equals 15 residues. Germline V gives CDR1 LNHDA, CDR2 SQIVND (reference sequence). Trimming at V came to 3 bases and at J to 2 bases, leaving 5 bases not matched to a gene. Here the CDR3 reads CASSIQGAPNYGYTF. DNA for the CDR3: TGTGCCAGTAGTATTCAGGGGGCGCCCAACTATGGCTACACCTTC.

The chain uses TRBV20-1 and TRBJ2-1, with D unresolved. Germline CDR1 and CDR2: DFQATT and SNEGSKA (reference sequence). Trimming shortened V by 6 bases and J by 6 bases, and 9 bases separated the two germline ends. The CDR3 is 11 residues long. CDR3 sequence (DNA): TGCAGTGCCCCGCTAGTCAATGAGCAGTTCTTC. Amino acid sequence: CSAPLVNEQFF.

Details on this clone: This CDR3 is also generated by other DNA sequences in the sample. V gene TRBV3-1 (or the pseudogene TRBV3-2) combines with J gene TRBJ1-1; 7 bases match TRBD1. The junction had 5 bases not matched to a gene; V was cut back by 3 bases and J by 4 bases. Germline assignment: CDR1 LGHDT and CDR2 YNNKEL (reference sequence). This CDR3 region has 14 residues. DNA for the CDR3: TGTGCCAGCAGCCAGGCAGGGGGTGGCACTGAAGCTTTCTTT. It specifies CASSQAGGGTEAFF.

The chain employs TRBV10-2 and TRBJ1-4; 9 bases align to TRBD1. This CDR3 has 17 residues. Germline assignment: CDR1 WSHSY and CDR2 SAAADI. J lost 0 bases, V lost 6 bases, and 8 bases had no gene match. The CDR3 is CASSETGGSTTNEKLFF. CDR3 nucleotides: TGCGCCAGCAGCGAGACAGGGGGGTCGACAACTAATGAAAAACTGTTTTTT.

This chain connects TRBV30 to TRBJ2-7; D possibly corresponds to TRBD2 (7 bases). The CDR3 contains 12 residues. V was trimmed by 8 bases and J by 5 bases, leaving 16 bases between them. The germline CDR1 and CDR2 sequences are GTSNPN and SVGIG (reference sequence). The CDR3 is CAVVGGPNEQYF. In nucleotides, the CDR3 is TGTGCCGTAGTCGGGGGGCCGAACGAGCAGTACTTC.

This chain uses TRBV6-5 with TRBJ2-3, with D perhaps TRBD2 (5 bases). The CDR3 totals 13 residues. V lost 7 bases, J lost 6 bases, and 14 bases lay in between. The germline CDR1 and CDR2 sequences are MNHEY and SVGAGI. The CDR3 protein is CASTLTLGDTQYF. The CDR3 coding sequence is TGTGCCAGCACTCTAACACTAGGCGATACGCAGTATTTT.

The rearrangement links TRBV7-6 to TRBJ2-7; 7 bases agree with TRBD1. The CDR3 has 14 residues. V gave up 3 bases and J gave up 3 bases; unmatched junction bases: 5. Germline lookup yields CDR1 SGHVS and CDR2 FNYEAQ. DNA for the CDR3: TGTGCCAGCAGCTTGGATGCAGGGGGCTACGAGCAGTACTTC. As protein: CASSLDAGGYEQYF.

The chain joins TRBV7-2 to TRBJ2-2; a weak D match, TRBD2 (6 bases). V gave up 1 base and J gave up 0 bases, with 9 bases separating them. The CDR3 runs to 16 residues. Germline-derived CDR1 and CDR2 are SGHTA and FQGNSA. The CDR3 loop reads CASSLGGTSNTGELFF. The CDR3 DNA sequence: TGTGCCAGCAGCTTAGGGGGGACTTCGAACACCGGGGAGCTGTTTTTT.

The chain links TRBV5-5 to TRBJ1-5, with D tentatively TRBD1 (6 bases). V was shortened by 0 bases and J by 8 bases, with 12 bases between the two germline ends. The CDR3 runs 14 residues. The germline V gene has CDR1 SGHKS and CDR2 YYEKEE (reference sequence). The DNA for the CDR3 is TGTGCCAGCAGCTTGGGAACAGGGTTTGAGCCCCAGCATTTT. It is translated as CASSLGTGFEPQHF.

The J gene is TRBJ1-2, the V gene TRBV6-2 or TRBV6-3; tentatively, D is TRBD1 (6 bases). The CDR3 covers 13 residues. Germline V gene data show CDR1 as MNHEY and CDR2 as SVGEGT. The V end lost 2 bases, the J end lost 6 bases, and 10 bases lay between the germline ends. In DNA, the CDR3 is TGTGCCAGCAGTTACGAGGGGGTCGATGGCTACACCTTC. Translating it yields CASSYEGVDGYTF.